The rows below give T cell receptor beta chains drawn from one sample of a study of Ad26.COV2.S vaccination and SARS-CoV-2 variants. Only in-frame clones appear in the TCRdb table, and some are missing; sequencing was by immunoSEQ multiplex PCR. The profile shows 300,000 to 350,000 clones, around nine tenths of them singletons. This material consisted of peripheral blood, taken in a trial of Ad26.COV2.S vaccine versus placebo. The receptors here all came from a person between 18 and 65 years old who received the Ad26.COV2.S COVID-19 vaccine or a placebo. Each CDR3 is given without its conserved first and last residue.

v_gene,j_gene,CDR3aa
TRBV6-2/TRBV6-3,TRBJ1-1,ASSGTGGSTEAF
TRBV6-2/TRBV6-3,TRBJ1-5,ASTPAPGQWNQPQH
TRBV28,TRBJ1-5,ASSLLAGNQPQH
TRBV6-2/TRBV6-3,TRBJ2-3,ASSLDRVLTDTQY
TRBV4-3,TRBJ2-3,ASSQDPGGGSTDTQY
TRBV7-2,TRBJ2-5,ASSWGLVTQETQY
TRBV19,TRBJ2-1,ASSYGTSEQF
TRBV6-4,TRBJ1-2,ASSGGASYT
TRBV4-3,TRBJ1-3,ASLKGGKQVNSGNTIY
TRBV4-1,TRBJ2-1,ASSQGAFPITYNEQF
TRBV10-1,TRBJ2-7,ASPGNPEQY
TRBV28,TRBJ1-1,ASSLLRRANEAF
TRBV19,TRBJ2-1,ASSMVFYEGGNEQF
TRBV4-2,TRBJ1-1,ASSQDAGVMGTEAF
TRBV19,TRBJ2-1,ASSTRAWNEQF
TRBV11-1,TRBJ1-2,ASSPVQGRYGYT
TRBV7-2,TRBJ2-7,ASSFEGGENDDEQY
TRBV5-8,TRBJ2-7,ASRRTGAYEQY
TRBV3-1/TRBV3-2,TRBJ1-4,ASSSGPGEKLF
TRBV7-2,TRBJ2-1,ASSPGQGAMGEQF
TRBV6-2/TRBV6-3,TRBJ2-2,ASSSGDANTGELF
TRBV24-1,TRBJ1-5,ATSDSQGTSQPQH
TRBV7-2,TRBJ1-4,ASSQDRGNEKLF
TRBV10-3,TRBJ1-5,AISEEGIGNQPQH
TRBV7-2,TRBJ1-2,ASSLRTAGGYT
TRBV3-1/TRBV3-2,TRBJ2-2,ATGRGEWAGELF
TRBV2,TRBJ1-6,ASFRDRLNSPLH
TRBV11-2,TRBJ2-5,ASSLGLADQETQY
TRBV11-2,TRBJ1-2,ASSPLDRATNYGYT
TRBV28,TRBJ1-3,ASSAGTSGNTIY
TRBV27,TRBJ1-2,ASRASDTYHNYGYT
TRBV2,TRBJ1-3,ASSETSLLSGNTIY
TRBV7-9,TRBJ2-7,ASSLAGLAGINEQY
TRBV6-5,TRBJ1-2,ASSLQGGGGGYT
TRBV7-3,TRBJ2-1,ASSLGGGYNEQF
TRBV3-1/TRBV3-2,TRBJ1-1,ASSRLRGNTEAF
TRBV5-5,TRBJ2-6,ASSLQGASGANVLT
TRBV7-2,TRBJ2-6,ASSSRVGGANVLT
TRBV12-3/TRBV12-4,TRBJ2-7,ASSYDAYEQY
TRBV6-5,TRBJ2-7,ASSSRQTYEQY
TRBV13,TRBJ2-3,ASSLRGGGPDTQY
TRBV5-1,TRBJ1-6,ASSSPGTGVESPLH
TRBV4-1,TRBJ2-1,ASSQEKGRGVNEQF
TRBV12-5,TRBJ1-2,ASGPAGWMDGYT
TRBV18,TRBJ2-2,ASSPQGRTGELF
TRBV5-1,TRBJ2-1,ASSLVPGGGENEQF
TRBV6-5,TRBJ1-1,ASSGRNTEAF
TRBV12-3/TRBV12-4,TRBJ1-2,ASSFGRNGYT
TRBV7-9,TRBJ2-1,ASSPPVRGVSHSYNEQF
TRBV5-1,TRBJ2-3,ASSSRTSGDTDTQY
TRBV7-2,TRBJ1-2,ASSPYMDYGYT
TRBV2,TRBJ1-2,ASSRGRQDGYT